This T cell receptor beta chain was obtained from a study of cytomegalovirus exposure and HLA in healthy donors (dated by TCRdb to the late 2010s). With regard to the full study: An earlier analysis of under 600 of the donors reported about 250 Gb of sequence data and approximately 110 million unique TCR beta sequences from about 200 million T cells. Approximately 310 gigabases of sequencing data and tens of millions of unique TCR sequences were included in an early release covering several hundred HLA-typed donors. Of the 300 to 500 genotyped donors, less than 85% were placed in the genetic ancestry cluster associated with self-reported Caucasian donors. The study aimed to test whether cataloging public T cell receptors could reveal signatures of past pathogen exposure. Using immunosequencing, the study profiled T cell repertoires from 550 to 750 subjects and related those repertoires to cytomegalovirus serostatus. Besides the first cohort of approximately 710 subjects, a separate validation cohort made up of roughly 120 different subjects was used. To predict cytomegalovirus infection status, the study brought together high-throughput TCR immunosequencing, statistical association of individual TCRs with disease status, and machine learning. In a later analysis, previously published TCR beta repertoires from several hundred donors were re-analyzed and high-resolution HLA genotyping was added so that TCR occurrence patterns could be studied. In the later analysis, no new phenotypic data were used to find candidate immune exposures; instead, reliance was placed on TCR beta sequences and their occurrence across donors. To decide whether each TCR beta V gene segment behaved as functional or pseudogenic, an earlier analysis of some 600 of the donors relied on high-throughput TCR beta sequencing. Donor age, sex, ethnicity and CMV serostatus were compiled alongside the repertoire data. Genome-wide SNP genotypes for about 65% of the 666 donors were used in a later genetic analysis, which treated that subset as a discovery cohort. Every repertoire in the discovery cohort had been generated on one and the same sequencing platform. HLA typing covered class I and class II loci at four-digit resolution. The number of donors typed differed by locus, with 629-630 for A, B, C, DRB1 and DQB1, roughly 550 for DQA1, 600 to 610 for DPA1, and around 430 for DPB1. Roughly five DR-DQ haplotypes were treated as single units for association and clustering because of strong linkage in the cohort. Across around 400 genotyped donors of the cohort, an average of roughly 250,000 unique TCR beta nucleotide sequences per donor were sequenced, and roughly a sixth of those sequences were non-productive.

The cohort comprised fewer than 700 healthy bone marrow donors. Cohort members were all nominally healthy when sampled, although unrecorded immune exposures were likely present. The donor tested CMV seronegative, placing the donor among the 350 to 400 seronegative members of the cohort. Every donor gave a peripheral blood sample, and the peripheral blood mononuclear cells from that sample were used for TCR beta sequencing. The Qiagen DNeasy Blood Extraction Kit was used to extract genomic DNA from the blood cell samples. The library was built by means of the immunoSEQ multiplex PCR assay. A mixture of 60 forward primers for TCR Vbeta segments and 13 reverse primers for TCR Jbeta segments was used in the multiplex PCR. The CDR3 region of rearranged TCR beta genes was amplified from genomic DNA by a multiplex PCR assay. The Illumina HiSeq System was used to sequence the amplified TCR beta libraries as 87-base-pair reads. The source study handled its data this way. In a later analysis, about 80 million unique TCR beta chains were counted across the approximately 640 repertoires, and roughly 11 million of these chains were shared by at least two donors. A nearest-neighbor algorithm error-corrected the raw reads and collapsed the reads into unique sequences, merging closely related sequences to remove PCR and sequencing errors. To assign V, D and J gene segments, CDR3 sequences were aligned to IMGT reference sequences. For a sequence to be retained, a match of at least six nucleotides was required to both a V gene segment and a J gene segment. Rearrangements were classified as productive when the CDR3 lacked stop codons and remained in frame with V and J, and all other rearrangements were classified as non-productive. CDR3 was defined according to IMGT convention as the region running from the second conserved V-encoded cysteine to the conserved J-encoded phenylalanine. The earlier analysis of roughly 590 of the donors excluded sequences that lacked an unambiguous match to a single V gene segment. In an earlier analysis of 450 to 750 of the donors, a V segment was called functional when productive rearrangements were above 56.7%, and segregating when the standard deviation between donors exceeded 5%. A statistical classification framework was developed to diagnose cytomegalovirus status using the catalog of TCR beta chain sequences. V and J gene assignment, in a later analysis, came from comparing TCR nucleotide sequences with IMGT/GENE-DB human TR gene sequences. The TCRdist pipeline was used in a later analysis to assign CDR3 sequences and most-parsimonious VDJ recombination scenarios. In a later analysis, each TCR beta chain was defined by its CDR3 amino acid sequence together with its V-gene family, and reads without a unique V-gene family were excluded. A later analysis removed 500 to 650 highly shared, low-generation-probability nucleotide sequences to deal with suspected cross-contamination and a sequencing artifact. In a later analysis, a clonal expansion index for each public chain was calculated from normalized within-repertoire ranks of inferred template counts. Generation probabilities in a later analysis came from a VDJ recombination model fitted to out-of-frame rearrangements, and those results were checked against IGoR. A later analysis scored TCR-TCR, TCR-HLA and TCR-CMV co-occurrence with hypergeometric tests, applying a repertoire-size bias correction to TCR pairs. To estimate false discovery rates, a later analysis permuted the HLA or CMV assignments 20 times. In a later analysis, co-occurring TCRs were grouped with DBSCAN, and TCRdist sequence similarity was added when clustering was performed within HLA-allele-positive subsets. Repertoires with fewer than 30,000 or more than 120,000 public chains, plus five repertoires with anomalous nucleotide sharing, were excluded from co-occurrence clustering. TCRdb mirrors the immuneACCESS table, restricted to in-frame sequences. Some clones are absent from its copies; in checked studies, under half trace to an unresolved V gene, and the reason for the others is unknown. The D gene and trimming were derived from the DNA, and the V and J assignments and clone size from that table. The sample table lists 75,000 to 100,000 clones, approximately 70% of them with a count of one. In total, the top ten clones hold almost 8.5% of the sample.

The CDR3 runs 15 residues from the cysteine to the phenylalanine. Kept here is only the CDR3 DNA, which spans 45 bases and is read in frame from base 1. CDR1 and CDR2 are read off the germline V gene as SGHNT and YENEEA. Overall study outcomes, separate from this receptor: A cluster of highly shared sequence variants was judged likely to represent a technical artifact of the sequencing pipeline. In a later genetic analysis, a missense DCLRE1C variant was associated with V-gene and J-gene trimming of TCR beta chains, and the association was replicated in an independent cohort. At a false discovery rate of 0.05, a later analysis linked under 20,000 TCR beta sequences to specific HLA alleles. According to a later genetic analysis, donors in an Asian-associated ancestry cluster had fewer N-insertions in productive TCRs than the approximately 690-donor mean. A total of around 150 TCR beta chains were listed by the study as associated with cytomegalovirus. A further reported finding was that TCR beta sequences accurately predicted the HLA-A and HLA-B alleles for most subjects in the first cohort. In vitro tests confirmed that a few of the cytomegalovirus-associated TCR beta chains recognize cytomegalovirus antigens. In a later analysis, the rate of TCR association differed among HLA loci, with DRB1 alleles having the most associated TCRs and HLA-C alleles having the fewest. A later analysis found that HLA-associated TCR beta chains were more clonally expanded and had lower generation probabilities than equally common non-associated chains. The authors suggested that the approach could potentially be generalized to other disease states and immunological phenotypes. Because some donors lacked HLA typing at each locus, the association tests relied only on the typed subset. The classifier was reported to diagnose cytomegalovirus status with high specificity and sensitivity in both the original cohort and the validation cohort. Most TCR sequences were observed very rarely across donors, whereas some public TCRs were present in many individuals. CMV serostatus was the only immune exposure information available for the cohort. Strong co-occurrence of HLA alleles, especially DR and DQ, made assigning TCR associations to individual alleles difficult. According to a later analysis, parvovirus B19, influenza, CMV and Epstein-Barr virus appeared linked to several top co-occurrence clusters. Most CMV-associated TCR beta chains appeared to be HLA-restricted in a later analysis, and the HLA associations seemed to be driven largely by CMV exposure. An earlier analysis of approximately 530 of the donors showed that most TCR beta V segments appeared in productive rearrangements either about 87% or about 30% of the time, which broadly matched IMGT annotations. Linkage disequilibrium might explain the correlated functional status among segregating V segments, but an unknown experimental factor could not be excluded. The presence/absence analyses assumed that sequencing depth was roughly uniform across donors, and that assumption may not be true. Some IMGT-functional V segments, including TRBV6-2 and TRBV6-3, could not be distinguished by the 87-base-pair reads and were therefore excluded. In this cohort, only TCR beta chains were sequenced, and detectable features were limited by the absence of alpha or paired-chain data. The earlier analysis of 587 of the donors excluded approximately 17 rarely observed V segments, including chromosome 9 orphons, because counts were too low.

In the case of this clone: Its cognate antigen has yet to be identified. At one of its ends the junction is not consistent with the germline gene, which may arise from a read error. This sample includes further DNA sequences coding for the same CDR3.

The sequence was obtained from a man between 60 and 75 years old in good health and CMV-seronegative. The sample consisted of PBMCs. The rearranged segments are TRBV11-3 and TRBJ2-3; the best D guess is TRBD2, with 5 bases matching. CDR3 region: CASSLGGLRTDTQYF. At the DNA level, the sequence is TGTGCCAGCAGCTTAGGCGGACTCCGCACCGATACGCAGTATTTT.